The T cell receptor beta chain described here comes from a study of T-cell reconstitution after alpha-beta-depleted transplantation in children. Unique molecular identifiers tagged the TCRbeta library. TCRdb re-analysed the PCR reads in MiXCR, keeping a single row per CDR3 protein. The data contain about 980,000 distinct CDR3 sequences, 25% to 30% of them singletons. This clonotype was seen more than once but under ten times. Germline lookup yields CDR1 LNHNV and CDR2 YYDKDF (reference sequence). The V end lost 1 base, the J end lost 0 bases, and 6 bases lay between the germline ends. The CDR3 length is 14 residues.

The receptor comes from a boy in the first two years of life who had a stem cell transplant for SCID, so the T cells may come from the graft donor. The chain carries TRBV15 and TRBJ1-1; no reliable D call. The sample was PBMCs, mostly from graft donor cells, taken 360 days after TCRalphabeta/CD19-depleted stem cell transplant. In nucleotides, the CDR3 is TGTGCCACCAGCAGAGTAAAACTGAACACTGAAGCTTTCTTT. Encoded protein: CATSRVKLNTEAFF.